What follows is one TCR beta chain and its context. No antigen is known for it. Germline values: CDR1 MRHNA, CDR2 SNTAGT. With V trimmed by 0 bases and J by 6 bases, 0 bases remained unmatched. The CDR3 length is 14 residues. The sample belongs to a study of T cells in tumors after PD-1 blockade. Only in-frame clones appear in the TCRdb table, and some are missing; sequencing was by immunoSEQ multiplex PCR. Counted here are tens of thousands of clones, roughly 70% occurring once; the ten biggest clones make up about 4.8%. General observations from the study: About 41% of tumor TCR clonotypes were also found in blood.

Tumor or blood genomic DNA was sequenced, with inputs of roughly 550 ng to 6,500 ng. V usage is TRBV6-4 and J usage is TRBJ2-2; 8 nucleotides line up with TRBD1. This sequence was found in a human donor with basal cell carcinoma. The source was PBMCs, collected after anti-PD-1 treatment. The CDR3 spells CASSDSTGAGELFF. In DNA form, the CDR3 reads TGTGCCAGCAGTGACTCGACAGGGGCCGGGGAGCTGTTTTTT.